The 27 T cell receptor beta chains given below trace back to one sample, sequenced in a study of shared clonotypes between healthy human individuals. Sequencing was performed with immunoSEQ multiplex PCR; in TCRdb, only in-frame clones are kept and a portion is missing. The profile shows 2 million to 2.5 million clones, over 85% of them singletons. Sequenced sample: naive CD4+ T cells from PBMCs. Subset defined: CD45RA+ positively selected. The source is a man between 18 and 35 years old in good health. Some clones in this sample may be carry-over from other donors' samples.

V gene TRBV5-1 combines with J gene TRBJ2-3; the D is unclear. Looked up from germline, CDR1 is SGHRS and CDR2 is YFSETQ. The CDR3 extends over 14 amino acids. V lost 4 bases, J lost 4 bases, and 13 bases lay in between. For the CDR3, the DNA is TGCGCCAGCAGCCCCACGGGCCCTCCAGATACGCAGTATTTT. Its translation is CASSPTGPPDTQYF. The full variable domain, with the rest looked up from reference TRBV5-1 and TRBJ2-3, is KAGVTQTPRYLIKTRGQQVTLSCSPISGHRSVSWYQQTPGQGLQFLFEYFSETQRNKGNFPGRFSGRQFSNSRSEMNVSTLELGDSALYLCASSPTGPPDTQYFGPGTRLTVL.

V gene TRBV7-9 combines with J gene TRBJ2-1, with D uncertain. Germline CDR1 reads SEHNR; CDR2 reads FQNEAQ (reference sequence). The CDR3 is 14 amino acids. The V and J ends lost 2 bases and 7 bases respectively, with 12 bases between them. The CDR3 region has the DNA TGTGCCAGCAGCTTATCTGGACCTGAGAATGAGCAGTTCTTC. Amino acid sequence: CASSLSGPENEQFF. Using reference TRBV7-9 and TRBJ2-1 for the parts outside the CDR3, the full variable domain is DTGVSQNPRHKITKRGQNVTFRCDPISEHNRLYWYRQTLGQGPEFLTYFQNEAQLEKSRLLSDRFSAERPKGSFSTLEIQRTEQGDSAMYLCASSLSGPENEQFFGPGTRLTVL.

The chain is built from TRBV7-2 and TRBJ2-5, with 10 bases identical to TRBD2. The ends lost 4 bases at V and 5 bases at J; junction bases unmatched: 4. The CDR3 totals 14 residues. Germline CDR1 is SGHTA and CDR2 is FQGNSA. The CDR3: CASSWGTSVETQYF. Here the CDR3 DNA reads TGTGCCAGCAGCTGGGGGACTAGCGTCGAGACCCAGTACTTC. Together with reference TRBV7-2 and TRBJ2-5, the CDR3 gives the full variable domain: GAGVSQSPSNKVTEKGKDVELRCDPISGHTALYWYRQSLGQGLEFLIYFQGNSAPDKSGLPSDRFSAERTGGSVSTLTIQRTQQEDSAVYLCASSWGTSVETQYFGPGTRLLVL.

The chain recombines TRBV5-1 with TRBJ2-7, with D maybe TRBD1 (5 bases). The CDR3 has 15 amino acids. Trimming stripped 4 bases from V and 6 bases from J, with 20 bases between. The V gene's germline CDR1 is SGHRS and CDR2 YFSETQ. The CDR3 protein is CASSPTQGVTPEQYF. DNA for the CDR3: TGCGCCAGCAGCCCCACCCAGGGTGTAACTCCCGAGCAGTACTTC.

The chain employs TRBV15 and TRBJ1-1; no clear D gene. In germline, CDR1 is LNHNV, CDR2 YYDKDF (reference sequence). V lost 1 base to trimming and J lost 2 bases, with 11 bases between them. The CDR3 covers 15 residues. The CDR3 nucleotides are TGTGCCACCAGCAGAGGGCGGGCCCGTAACACTGAAGCTTTCTTT. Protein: CATSRGRARNTEAFF.

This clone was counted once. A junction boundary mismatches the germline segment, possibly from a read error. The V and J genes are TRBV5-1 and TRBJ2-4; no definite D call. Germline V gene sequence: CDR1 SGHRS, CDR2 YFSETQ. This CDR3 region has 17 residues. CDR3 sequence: CASSFRPYTDVKDIQYF. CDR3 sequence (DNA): TGCGCCAGCAGCTTTAGACCCTACACAGACGTCAAAGACATTCAGTACTTC.

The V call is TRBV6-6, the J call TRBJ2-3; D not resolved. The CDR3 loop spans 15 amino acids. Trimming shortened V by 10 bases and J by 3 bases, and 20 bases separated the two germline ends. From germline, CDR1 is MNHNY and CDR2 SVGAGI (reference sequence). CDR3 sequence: CATKTRLGYTDTQYF. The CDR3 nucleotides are TGTGCCACCAAGACCCGGTTGGGGTATACAGATACGCAGTATTTT.

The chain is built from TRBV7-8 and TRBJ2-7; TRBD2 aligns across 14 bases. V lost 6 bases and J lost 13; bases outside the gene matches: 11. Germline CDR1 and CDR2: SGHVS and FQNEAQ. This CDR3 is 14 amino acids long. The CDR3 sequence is CASSSQGLAGVFYF. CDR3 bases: TGTGCCAGCAGTTCCCAGGGACTAGCGGGAGTATTTTACTTC.

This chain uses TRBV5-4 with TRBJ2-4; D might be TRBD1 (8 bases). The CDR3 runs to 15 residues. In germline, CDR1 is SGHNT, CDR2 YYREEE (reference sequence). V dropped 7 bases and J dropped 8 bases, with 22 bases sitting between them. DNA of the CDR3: TGTGCCAGCTGGAACAGGGGGGGGCAGGGGCACATTCAGTACTTC. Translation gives CASWNRGGQGHIQYF. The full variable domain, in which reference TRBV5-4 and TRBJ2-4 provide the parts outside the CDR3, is ETGVTQSPTHLIKTRGQQVTLRCSSQSGHNTVSWYQQALGQGPQFIFQYYREEENGRGNFPPRFSGLQFPNYSSELNVNALELDDSALYLCASWNRGGQGHIQYFGAGTRLSVL.

CDR3 nucleotides: TGTGCCAGCAGCTTGGATGGCAGGGCTAATGAAAAACTGTTTTTT. Encoded protein: CASSLDGRANEKLFF. The J gene is TRBJ1-4, the V gene TRBV5-5, with D perhaps TRBD1 (5 bases). V dropped 0 bases and J dropped 3 bases, with 9 bases sitting between them. CDR3 size: 15 residues. Germline CDR1 SGHKS, CDR2 YYEKEE (reference sequence).

The CDR3 reads CASSFFGTNEKLFF. The CDR3, as DNA: TGTGCCAGCAGCTTTTTCGGAACTAATGAAAAACTGTTTTTT. The chain joins TRBV7-2 to TRBJ1-4, with D unclear. With 3 bases removed from V and 1 base from J, the gap between germline ends came to 6 bases. The CDR3 loop spans 14 amino acids. Germline loops: CDR1 SGHTA, CDR2 FQGNSA.

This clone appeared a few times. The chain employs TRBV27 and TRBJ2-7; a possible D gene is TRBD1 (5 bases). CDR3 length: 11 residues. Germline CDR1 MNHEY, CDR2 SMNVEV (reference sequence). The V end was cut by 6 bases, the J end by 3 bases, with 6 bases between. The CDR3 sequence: CASRTVYEQYF. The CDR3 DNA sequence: TGTGCCAGCAGGACAGTCTACGAGCAGTACTTC.

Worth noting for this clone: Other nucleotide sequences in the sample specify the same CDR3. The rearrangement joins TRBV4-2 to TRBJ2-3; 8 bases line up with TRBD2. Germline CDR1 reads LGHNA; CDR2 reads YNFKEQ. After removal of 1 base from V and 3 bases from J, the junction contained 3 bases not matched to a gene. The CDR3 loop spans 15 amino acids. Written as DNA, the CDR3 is TGTGCCAGCAGCCAAGGGTTAGCGGGAACAGATACGCAGTATTTT. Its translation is CASSQGLAGTDTQYF.

The CDR3 DNA follows: TGTGCCATTGGGGGGATTTCCTACAATGAGCAGTTCTTC. This translates into CAIGGISYNEQFF. This chain links TRBV5-4 with TRBJ2-1; tentatively, D is TRBD2 (6 bases). Germline CDR1 reads SGHNT; CDR2 reads YYREEE (reference sequence). Trimming shortened V by 9 bases and J by 1 base, and 11 bases separated the two germline ends. This CDR3 region has 13 residues.

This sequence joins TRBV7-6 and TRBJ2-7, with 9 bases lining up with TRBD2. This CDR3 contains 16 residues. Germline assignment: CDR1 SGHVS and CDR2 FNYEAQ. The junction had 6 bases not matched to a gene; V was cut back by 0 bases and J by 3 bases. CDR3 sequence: CASSLAGVAGDYEQYF. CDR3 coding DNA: TGTGCCAGCAGCTTAGCGGGGGTAGCGGGGGACTACGAGCAGTACTTC.

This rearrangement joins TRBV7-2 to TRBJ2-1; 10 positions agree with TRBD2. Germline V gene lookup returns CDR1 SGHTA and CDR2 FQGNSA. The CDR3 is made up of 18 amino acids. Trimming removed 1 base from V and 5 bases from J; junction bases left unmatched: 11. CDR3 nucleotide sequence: TGTGCCAGCAGCTTAGATAGATGGACTAGCGGATTCAACAATGAGCAGTTCTTC. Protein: CASSLDRWTSGFNNEQFF. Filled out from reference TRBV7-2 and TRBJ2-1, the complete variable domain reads GAGVSQSPSNKVTEKGKDVELRCDPISGHTALYWYRQSLGQGLEFLIYFQGNSAPDKSGLPSDRFSAERTGGSVSTLTIQRTQQEDSAVYLCASSLDRWTSGFNNEQFFGPGTRLTVL.

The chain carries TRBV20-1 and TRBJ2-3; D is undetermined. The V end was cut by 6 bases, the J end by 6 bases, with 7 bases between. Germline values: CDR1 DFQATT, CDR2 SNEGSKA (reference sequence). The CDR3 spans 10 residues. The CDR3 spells CSAVVDTQYF. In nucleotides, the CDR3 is TGCAGTGCGGTGGTGGATACGCAGTATTTT.

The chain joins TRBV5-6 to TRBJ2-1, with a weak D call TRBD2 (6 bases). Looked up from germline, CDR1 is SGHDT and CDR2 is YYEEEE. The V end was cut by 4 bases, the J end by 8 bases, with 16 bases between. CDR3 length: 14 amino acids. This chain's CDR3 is CASSPIPIADEQFF. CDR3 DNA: TGTGCCAGCAGCCCCATACCTATAGCGGATGAGCAGTTCTTC.

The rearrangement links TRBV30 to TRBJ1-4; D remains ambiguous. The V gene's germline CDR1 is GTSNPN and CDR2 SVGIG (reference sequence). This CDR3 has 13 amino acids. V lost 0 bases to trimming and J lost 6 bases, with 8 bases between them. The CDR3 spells CAWSVRPYEKLFF. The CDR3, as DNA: TGTGCCTGGAGTGTAAGGCCGTATGAAAAACTGTTTTTT. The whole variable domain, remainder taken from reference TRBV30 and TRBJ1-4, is SQTIHQWPATLVQPVGSPLSLECTVEGTSNPNLYWYRQAAGRGLQLLFYSVGIGQISSEVPQNLSASRPQDRQFILSSKKLLLSDSGFYLCAWSVRPYEKLFFGSGTQLSVL.

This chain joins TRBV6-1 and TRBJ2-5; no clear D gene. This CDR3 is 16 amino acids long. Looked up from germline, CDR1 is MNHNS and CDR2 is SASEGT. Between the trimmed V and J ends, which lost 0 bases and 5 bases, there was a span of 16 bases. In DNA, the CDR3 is TGTGCCAGCAGTGAAGCGACGCGGTTTTGGGCGGAGACCCAGTACTTC. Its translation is CASSEATRFWAETQYF.

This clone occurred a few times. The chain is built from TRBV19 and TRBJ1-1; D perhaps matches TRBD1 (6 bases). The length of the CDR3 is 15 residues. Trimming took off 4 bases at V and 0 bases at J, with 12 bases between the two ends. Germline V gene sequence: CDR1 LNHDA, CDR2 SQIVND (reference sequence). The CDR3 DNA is TGTGCCAGTAGTACCCTACAGGGAATGAACACTGAAGCTTTCTTT. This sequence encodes CASSTLQGMNTEAFF. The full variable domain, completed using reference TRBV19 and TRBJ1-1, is DGGITQSPKYLFRKEGQNVTLSCEQNLNHDAMYWYRQDPGQGLRLIYYSQIVNDFQKGDIAEGYSVSREKKESFPLTVTSAQKNPTAFYLCASSTLQGMNTEAFFGQGTRLTVV.

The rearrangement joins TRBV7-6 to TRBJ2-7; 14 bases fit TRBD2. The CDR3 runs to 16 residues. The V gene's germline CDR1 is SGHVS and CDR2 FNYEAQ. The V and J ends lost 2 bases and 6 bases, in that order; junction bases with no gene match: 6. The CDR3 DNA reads TGTGCCAGCAGCTTATCGGGACTAGCGGGAGTATCCGAGCAGTACTTC. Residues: CASSLSGLAGVSEQYF. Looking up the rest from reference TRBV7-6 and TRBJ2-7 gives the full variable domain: GAGVSQSPRYKVTKRGQDVALRCDPISGHVSLYWYRQALGQGPEFLTYFNYEAQQDKSGLPNDRFSAERPEGSISTLTIQRTEQRDSAMYRCASSLSGLAGVSEQYFGPGTRLTVT.

The CDR3 is CAWSRTRNTGELFF. Written as DNA, the CDR3 is TGTGCCTGGAGTAGGACACGAAACACCGGGGAGCTGTTTTTT. This chain uses TRBV30 with TRBJ2-2; D is possibly TRBD1 (5 bases). The germline CDR1 and CDR2 sequences are GTSNPN and SVGIG (reference sequence). This CDR3 has 14 amino acids. The V gene lost 2 bases and the J gene lost 2 bases, with 9 bases spanning the gap.

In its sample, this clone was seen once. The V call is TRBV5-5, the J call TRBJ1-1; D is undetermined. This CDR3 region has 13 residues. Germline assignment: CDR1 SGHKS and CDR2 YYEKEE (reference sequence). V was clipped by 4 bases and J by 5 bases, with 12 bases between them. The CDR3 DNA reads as TGTGCCAGCAGCCAACTACGCGGGACTGAAGCTTTCTTT. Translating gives CASSQLRGTEAFF. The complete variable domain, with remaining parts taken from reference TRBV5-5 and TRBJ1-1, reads DAGVTQSPTHLIKTRGQQVTLRCSPISGHKSVSWYQQVLGQGPQFIFQYYEKEERGRGNFPDRFSARQFPNYSSELNVNALLLGDSALYLCASSQLRGTEAFFGQGTRLTVV.

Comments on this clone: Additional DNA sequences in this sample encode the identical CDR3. The CDR3 DNA reads TGTGCCAGCAGCTTAATAGGCGAGCAGTACTTC. It translates to CASSLIGEQYF. The chain recombines TRBV7-9 with TRBJ2-7; D call uncertain. The CDR3 contains 11 residues. Trimming removed 2 bases from V and 6 bases from J, with 5 bases in between. Germline CDR1 SEHNR, CDR2 FQNEAQ (reference sequence).

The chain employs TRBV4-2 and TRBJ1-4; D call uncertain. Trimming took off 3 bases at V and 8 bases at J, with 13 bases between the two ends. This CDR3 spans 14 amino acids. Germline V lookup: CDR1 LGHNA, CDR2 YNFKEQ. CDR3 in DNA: TGTGCCAGCAGCCAGGACGGCACGGAGGAAAAACTGTTTTTT. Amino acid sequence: CASSQDGTEEKLFF.

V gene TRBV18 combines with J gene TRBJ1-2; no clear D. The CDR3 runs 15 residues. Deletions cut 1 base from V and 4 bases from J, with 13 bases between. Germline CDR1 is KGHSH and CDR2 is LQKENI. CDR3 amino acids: CASSPLLGMSYGYTF. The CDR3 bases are TGTGCCAGCTCACCACTTTTAGGGATGTCCTATGGCTACACCTTC.